A single sample gave rise to the 5 T cell receptor beta chains below, sequenced in a study of blood T cell repertoires in COVID-19 (dated by TCRdb to 2018 to 2021). Library prep was done by the immunoSEQ multiplex PCR assay. The source is immuneACCESS, and TCRdb retained only in-frame sequences with V and J called. Part of the clones is not carried over; for the studies checked, unresolved V genes explain less than half of this, and the remainder is unexplained. Recorded for this sample are about 42,000 clones; 90% to 95% of them occurred a single time. The ten largest clones capture 4.5% to 7% of the sample. Sequencing input: peripheral blood. The source of these receptors is a human donor in a cohort sampled during active COVID-19.

The CDR3 bases are TGTGCCAGCAGCGGGGGACTAGACTACAATGAGCAGTTCTTC. Amino acid sequence: CASSGGLDYNEQFF. The chain carries TRBV5-4 and TRBJ2-1, with 8 bases lining up with TRBD2. The CDR3 is made up of 14 amino acids. Germline assignment: CDR1 SGHNT and CDR2 YYREEE (reference sequence). The ends lost 4 bases at V and 3 bases at J; junction bases unmatched: 3.

The chain employs TRBV4-1 and TRBJ2-7; the match to TRBD2 covers 9 bases. V lost 8 bases, J lost 2 bases, and 1 base stayed unmatched. The CDR3 spans 12 residues. Germline loops: CDR1 MGHRA, CDR2 YSYEKL. The CDR3 coding sequence is TGCGCCAGCGGCGGGGGGGCCTACGAGCAGTACTTC. It codes for CASGGGAYEQYF.

The genes are TRBV7-3 and TRBJ1-3; D possibly corresponds to TRBD1 (5 bases). The germline V gene has CDR1 SGHTA and CDR2 FQGTGA. The CDR3 has 15 residues. With 5 bases removed from V and 4 bases from J, the gap between germline ends came to 15 bases. CDR3: CASSTDATAGNTIYF. CDR3 sequence (DNA): TGTGCCAGCAGCACCGATGCGACAGCCGGAAACACCATATATTTT.

The CDR3 here is CATSSRGGGETQYF. CDR3 sequence (DNA): TGTGCCACCAGCAGTCGGGGGGGCGGGGAGACCCAGTACTTC. The chain carries TRBV15 and TRBJ2-5; 8 bases line up with TRBD2. V shed 3 bases and J 5 bases; nucleotides not matched to a gene: 5. The CDR3 is made up of 14 amino acids. CDR1 and CDR2 (germline): LNHNV, YYDKDF (reference sequence).

V is TRBV7-9 and J is TRBJ2-3, with 7 bases matching TRBD2. Unmatched junction bases numbered 1, after V lost 1 base and J lost 0 bases. This CDR3 comprises 15 residues. Germline values: CDR1 SEHNR, CDR2 FQNEAQ (reference sequence). CDR3 region: CASSLVSGSTDTQYF. The CDR3 DNA is TGTGCCAGCAGCTTAGTTAGCGGGAGCACAGATACGCAGTATTTT.